The T cell receptor beta chain described here comes from a study of blood T cell repertoires in COVID-19. Study at large: Acute and convalescent COVID-19 samples came from the United States, Italy and Spain. From T cells, B-cell-depleted T cells, or PBMCs came the material, which was cDNA or gDNA.

Participants were aged about 18 to 100 years from approximately 25 US areas. Allocation to cohorts depended on clinical history reported by the participants. This CDR3 comprises 13 residues. Trimming took off 3 bases at V and 5 bases at J, with 11 bases between the two ends. Germline V lookup: CDR1 GTSNPN, CDR2 SVGIG (reference sequence). Sequencing used immunoSEQ multiplex PCR; TCRdb keeps in-frame clones, though not all of them. The sample lists 390,000 or so clones, roughly 80% seen once, with around 5.1% in the top ten. Sample: PBMCs or T cells enriched from blood (not recorded which). The clonotype originates from a woman aged 45-65 years who had recovered from COVID-19. The V and J genes are TRBV30 and TRBJ1-5; no clear D gene. CDR3: CAWRGERDQPQHF. CDR3 DNA sequence: TGTGCCTGGAGGGGAGAAAGAGATCAGCCCCAGCATTTT.